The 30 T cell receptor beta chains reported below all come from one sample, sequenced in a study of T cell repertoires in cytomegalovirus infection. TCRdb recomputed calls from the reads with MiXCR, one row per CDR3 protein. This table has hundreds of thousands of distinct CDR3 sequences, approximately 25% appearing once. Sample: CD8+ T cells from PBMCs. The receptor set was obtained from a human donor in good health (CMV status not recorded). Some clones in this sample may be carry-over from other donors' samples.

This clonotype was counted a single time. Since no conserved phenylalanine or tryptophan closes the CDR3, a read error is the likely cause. As DNA, the CDR3 is TGTGCCACCAGCGGATCCAGGGTACTAGCCAAAAACATTCAGTACGTC. Encoded protein: CATSGSRVLAKNIQYV. The chain couples TRBV15 to TRBJ2-4; D is possibly TRBD1 (5 bases). Looked up from germline, CDR1 is LNHNV and CDR2 is YYDKDF (reference sequence). The V gene lost 5 bases and the J gene lost 0 bases, with 14 bases spanning the gap. CDR3 length equals 16 residues.

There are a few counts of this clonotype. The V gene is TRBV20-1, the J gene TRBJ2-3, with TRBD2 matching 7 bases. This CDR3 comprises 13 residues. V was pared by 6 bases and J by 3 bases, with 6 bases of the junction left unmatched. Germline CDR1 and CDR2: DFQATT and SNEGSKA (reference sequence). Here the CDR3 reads CSAGWGGTDTQYF. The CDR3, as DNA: TGCAGTGCGGGATGGGGGGGAACAGATACGCAGTATTTT.

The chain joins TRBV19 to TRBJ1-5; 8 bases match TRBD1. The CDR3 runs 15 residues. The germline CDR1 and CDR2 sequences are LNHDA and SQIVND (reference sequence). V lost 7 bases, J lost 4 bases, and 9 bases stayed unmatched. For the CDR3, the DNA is TGTGCCAGTACCCCTCAGGACAGGGCGAATCAGCCCCAGCATTTT. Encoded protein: CASTPQDRANQPQHF.

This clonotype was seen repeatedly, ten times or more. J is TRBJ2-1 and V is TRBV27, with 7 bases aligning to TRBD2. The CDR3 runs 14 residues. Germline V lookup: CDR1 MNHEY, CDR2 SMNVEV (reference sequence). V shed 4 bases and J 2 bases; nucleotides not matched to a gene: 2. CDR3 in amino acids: CASSSGGTYNEQFF. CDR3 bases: TGTGCCAGCAGTTCCGGGGGGACCTACAATGAGCAGTTCTTC.

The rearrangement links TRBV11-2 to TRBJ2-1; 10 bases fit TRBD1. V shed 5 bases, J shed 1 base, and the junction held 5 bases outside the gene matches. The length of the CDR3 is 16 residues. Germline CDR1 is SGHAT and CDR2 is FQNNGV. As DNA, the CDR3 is TGTGCCAGCAGCGGTGCGGGACAGGGGTCCTACAATGAGCAGTTCTTC. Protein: CASSGAGQGSYNEQFF.

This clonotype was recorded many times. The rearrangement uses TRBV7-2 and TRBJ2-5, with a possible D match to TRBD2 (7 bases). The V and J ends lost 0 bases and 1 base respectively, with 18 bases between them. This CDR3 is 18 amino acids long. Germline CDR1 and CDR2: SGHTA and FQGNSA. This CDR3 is CASSLARPGGGLQETQYF. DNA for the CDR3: TGTGCCAGCAGCTTAGCGCGGCCGGGGGGCGGGCTCCAAGAGACCCAGTACTTC.

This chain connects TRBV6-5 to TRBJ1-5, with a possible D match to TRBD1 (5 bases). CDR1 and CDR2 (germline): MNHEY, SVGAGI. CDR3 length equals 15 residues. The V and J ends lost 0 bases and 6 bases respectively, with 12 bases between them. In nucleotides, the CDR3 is TGTGCCAGCAGTTACTCGGGGGGGGATGGTCAGCCCCAGCATTTT. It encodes CASSYSGGDGQPQHF.

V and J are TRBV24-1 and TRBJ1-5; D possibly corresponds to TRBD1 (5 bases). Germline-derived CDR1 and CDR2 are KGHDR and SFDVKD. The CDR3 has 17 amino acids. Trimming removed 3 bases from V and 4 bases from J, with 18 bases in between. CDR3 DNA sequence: TGTGCCACCAGTGATCGTCAGGGAAGGGAAGCAAATCAGCCCCAGCATTTT. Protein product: CATSDRQGREANQPQHF.

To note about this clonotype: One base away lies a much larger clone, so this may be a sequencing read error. CDR3 coding DNA: TGTGCCAGTAACACACAGCCGGCGGGACGGAGGAACACCGGGGAGCTGTTTTTT. Translated: CASNTQPAGRRNTGELFF. V usage is TRBV19 and J usage is TRBJ2-2; D may be TRBD2 (6 bases). The CDR3 totals 18 residues. Germline V gene lookup returns CDR1 LNHDA and CDR2 SQIVND (reference sequence). The germline V and J ends were trimmed by 7 bases and 1 base, with 22 bases remaining between them.

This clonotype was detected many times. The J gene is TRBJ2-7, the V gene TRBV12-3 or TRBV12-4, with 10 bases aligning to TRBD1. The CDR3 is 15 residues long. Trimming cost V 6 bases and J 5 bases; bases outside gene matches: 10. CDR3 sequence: CASRETGGALNEQYF. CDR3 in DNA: TGTGCCAGCAGGGAGACAGGGGGCGCGTTGAACGAGCAGTACTTC.

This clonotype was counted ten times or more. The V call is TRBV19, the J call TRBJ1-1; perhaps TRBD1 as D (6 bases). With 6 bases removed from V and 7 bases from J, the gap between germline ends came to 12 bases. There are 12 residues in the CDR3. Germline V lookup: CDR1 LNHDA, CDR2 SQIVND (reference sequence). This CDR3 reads CASRRGSVEAFF. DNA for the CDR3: TGTGCCAGTAGGAGGGGGTCTGTTGAAGCTTTCTTT.

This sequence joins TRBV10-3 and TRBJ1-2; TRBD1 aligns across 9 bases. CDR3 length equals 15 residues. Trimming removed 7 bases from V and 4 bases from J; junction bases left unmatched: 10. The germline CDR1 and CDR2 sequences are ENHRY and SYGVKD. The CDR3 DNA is TGTGCCATCAAGGGAGGGGACAGGGCTTTCTATGGCTACACCTTC. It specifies CAIKGGDRAFYGYTF.

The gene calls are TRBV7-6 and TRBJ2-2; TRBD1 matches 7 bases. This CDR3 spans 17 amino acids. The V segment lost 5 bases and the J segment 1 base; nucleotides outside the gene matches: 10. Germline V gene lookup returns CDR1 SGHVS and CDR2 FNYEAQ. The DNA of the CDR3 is TGTGCCAGCAGCGTTACAGGGGCCGGCCTGAACACCGGGGAGCTGTTTTTT. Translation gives CASSVTGAGLNTGELFF. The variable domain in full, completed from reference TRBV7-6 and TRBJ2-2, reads GAGVSQSPRYKVTKRGQDVALRCDPISGHVSLYWYRQALGQGPEFLTYFNYEAQQDKSGLPNDRFSAERPEGSISTLTIQRTEQRDSAMYRCASSVTGAGLNTGELFFGEGSRLTVL.

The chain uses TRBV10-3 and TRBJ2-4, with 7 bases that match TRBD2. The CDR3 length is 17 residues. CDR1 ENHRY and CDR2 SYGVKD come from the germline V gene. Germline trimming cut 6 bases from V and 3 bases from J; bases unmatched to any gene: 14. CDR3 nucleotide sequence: TGTGCCATCAGCAAGACGGGGAGGGTCCAGGGCAAAAACATTCAGTACTTC. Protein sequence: CAISKTGRVQGKNIQYF.

CDR3 amino acids: CSATQGSYEQYF. CDR3 nucleotides: TGCAGTGCAACGCAGGGGTCGTACGAGCAGTACTTC. The V gene is TRBV20-1, the J gene TRBJ2-7, with D perhaps matching TRBD1 (6 bases). Looked up from germline, CDR1 is DFQATT and CDR2 is SNEGSKA (reference sequence). The V gene lost 6 bases and the J gene lost 4 bases, with 13 bases spanning the gap. This CDR3 contains 12 residues.

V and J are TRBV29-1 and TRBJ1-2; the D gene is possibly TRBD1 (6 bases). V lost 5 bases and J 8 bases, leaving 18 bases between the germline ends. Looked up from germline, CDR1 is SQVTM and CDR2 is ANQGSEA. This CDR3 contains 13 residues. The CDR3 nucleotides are TGCAGCGTTCCGGACAGAAGCACCCCGGGCTACACCTTC. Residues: CSVPDRSTPGYTF.

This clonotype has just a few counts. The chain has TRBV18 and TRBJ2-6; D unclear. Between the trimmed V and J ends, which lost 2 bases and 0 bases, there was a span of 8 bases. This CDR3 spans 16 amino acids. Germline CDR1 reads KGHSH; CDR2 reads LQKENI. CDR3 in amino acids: CASSPVGDSGANVLTF. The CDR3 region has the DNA TGTGCCAGCTCACCAGTAGGAGACTCTGGGGCCAACGTCCTGACTTTC.

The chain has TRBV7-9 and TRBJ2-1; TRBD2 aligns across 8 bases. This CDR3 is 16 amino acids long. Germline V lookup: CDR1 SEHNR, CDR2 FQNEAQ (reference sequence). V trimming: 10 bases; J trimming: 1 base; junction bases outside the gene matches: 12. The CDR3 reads CATPRTSPTSYNEQFF. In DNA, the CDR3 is TGTGCCACCCCCAGGACTAGCCCAACATCCTACAATGAGCAGTTCTTC. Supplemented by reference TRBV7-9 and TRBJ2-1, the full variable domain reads DTGVSQNPRHKITKRGQNVTFRCDPISEHNRLYWYRQTLGQGPEFLTYFQNEAQLEKSRLLSDRFSAERPKGSFSTLEIQRTEQGDSAMYLCATPRTSPTSYNEQFFGPGTRLTVL.

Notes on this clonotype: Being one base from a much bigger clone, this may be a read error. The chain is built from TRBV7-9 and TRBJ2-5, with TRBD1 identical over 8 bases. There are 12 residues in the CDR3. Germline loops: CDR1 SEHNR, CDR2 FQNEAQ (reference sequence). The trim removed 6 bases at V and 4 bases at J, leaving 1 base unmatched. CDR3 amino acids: CASRTGAETQYF. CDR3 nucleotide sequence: TGTGCCAGCAGGACAGGGGCAGAGACCCAGTACTTC.

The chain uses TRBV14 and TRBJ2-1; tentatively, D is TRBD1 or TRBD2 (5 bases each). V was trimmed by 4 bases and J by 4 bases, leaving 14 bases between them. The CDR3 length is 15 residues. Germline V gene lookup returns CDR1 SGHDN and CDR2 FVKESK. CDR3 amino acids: CASSRIRDRYNEQFF. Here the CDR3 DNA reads TGTGCCAGCAGCCGGATCCGGGACCGATACAATGAGCAGTTCTTC.

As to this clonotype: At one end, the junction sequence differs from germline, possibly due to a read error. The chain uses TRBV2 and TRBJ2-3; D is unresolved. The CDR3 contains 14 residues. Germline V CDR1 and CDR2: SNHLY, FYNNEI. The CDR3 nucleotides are TGTGCTAGCAGTGACGTGTCGAGCACAGATACGCAGTATTTT. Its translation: CASSDVSSTDTQYF.

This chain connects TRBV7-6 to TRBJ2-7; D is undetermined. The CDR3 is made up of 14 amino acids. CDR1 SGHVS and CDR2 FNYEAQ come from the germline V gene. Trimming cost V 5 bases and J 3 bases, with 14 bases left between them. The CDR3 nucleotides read TGTGCCAGCAGCCTAAACCCCAGGATCTACGAGCAGTACTTC. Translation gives CASSLNPRIYEQYF. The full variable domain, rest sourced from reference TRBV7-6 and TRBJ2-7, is GAGVSQSPRYKVTKRGQDVALRCDPISGHVSLYWYRQALGQGPEFLTYFNYEAQQDKSGLPNDRFSAERPEGSISTLTIQRTEQRDSAMYRCASSLNPRIYEQYFGPGTRLTVT.

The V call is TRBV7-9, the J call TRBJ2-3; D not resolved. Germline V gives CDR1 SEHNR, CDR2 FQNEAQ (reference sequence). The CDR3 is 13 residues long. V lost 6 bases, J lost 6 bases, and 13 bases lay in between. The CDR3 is CASSHPGRDTQYF. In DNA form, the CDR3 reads TGTGCCAGCAGTCACCCGGGCCGCGATACGCAGTATTTT.

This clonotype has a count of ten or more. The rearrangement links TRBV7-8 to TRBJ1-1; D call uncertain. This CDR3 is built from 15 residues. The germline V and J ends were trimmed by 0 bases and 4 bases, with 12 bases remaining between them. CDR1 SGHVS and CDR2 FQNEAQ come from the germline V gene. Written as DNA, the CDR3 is TGTGCCAGCAGCTTAGCTCCGGGGTCGGGCACTGAAGCTTTCTTT. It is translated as CASSLAPGSGTEAFF.

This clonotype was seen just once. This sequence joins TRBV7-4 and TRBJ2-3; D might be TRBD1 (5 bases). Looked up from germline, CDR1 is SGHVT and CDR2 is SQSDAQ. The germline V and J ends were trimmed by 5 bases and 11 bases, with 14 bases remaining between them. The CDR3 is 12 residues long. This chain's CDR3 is CASSLQGSLQYF. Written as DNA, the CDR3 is TGTGCCAGCAGCCTCCAGGGCAGCTTGCAGTATTTT.

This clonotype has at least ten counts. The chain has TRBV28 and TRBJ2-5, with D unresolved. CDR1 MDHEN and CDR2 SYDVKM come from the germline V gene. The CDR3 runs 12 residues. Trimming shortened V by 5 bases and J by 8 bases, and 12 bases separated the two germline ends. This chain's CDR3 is CASSPSHTTQYF. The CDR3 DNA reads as TGTGCCAGCAGTCCGAGTCACACCACCCAGTACTTC.

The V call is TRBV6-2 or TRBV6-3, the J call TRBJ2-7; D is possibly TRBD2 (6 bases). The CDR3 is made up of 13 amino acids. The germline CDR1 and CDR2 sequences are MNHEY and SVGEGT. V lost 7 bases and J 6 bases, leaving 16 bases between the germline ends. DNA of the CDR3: TGTGCCAGCAATTTGCGGGGAGCCCGCGAGCAGTACTTC. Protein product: CASNLRGAREQYF.

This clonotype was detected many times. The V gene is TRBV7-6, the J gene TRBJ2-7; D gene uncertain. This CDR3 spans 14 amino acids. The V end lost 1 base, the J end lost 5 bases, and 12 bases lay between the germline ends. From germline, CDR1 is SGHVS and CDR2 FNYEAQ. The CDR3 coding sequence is TGTGCCAGCAGCTTAGTTCCGGGCGACCACGAGCAGTACTTC. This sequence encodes CASSLVPGDHEQYF. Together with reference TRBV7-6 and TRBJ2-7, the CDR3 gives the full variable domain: GAGVSQSPRYKVTKRGQDVALRCDPISGHVSLYWYRQALGQGPEFLTYFNYEAQQDKSGLPNDRFSAERPEGSISTLTIQRTEQRDSAMYRCASSLVPGDHEQYFGPGTRLTVT.

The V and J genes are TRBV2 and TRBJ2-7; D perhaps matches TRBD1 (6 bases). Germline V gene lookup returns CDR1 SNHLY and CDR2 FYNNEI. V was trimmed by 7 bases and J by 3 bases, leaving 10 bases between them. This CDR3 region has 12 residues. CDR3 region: CASTQTGYEQYV. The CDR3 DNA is TGTGCCAGCACTCAGACAGGCTACGAGCAGTACGTC.

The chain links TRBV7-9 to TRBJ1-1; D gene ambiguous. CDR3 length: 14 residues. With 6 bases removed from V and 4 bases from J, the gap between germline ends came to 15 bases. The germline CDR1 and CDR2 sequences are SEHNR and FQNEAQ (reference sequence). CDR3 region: CASSPVGPATEAFF. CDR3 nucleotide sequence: TGTGCCAGCAGTCCGGTCGGCCCGGCCACTGAAGCTTTCTTT. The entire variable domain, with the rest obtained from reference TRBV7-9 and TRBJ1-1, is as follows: DTGVSQNPRHKITKRGQNVTFRCDPISEHNRLYWYRQTLGQGPEFLTYFQNEAQLEKSRLLSDRFSAERPKGSFSTLEIQRTEQGDSAMYLCASSPVGPATEAFFGQGTRLTVV.